The 5 T cell receptor beta chains in this list originate from one sample, sequenced in a study of T cell changes during pregnancy in multiple sclerosis. Using immunoSEQ multiplex PCR, the repertoire was profiled, and TCRdb retains in-frame clones only, with some absent. The sample records approximately 70,000 clones, 89% being singletons. Sequenced here: peripheral blood, sampled in the first trimester of pregnancy. The receptors here all came from a female donor in good health, enrolled as a control in a pregnancy study.

This chain links TRBV30 with TRBJ1-3; D is uncertain. CDR1 is GTSNPN, CDR2 SVGIG, per germline (reference sequence). The CDR3 covers 13 residues. Trimming removed 4 bases from V and 8 bases from J, with 15 bases in between. The CDR3: CAWKTGSSDTIYF. The DNA of the CDR3 is TGTGCCTGGAAGACGGGGTCCTCGGACACCATATATTTT.

This rearrangement joins TRBV5-1 to TRBJ1-2; a possible D gene is TRBD1 (5 bases). V was trimmed by 0 bases and J by 3 bases, leaving 12 bases between them. This CDR3 region has 15 residues. From germline, CDR1 is SGHRS and CDR2 YFSETQ. CDR3 DNA: TGCGCCAGCAGCTTGGTCTCAGGAGGGGACTATGGCTACACCTTC. Protein: CASSLVSGGDYGYTF.

This clone appeared a single time. The chain employs TRBV6-5 and TRBJ2-1, with 11 bases identical to TRBD2. The germline V gene encodes CDR1 MNHEY and CDR2 SVGAGI. The CDR3 covers 15 residues. The V and J ends lost 2 bases and 6 bases, in that order; junction bases with no gene match: 3. This chain's CDR3 is CASSYGTSGRNEQFF. The DNA for the CDR3 is TGTGCCAGCAGTTACGGGACTAGCGGTCGCAATGAGCAGTTCTTC.

The chain links TRBV5-1 to TRBJ1-2, with D possibly matching TRBD1 (6 bases). CDR1 is SGHRS, CDR2 YFSETQ, per germline. The CDR3 has 15 residues. V shed 0 bases and J shed 2 bases, with 11 bases lying between them. CDR3 residues: CASSLAVGANYGYTF. The CDR3 DNA reads as TGCGCCAGCAGCTTGGCAGTGGGGGCCAACTATGGCTACACCTTC.

J is TRBJ2-1 and V is TRBV10-2, with 7 bases fitting TRBD1. Germline trimming cut 6 bases from V and 4 bases from J; bases unmatched to any gene: 0. The CDR3 loop spans 12 amino acids. Germline V lookup: CDR1 WSHSY, CDR2 SAAADI. The CDR3 DNA sequence: TGCGCCAGCAGGGGACAGTACAATGAGCAGTTCTTC. Its protein product is CASRGQYNEQFF.